The 28 T cell receptor beta chains below come from one sample, sequenced in a study of T cells in tuberculosis. Time point: new active TB diagnosis, blood taken before or within 7 days of starting treatment. Clones were sequenced by immunoSEQ multiplex PCR, and TCRdb holds only the in-frame ones, with some missing. Found here are 47,000 or so clones, nearly 95% of them singletons; the top ten hold approximately 1.5%. The sequences come from PBMCs, collected at tuberculosis diagnosis. The receptor source for this set is an adult with tuberculosis.

CDR3 loop: CASSPTRSSSYNEQFF. Here the CDR3 DNA reads TGTGCCAGCTCACCCACCCGTTCGAGCTCCTACAATGAGCAGTTCTTC. This chain uses TRBV18 with TRBJ2-1, with no clear D. This CDR3 region has 16 residues. Trimming left V 3 bases short and J 0 bases short, with 12 bases between. The germline V gene encodes CDR1 KGHSH and CDR2 LQKENI.

A single count supports this clone. J is TRBJ2-1 and V is TRBV5-4; 7 bases match TRBD1. Per germline, CDR1 SGHNT and CDR2 YYREEE (reference sequence). The CDR3 has 16 amino acids. With 4 bases clipped from V and 8 bases from J, the junction kept 15 bases outside the gene matches. CDR3 amino acids: CASSPSRTGVGDEQFF. The CDR3 nucleotides are TGTGCCAGCAGCCCGTCGCGAACAGGGGTTGGAGATGAGCAGTTCTTC.

The J gene is TRBJ1-6, the V gene TRBV6-1, with 9 nucleotides matching TRBD1. Losses at the gene ends were 3 bases for V and 10 bases for J; bases not matched to a gene: 7. CDR1 and CDR2 (germline): MNHNS, SASEGT. The CDR3 is 15 amino acids. The CDR3 loop is CASSEPGTGRSPLHF. The CDR3 region has the DNA TGTGCCAGCAGTGAGCCCGGGACAGGGAGGTCACCCCTCCACTTT.

The CDR3 loop is CASSSAGTSGKETQYF. The CDR3, as DNA: TGTGCCAGCAGCTCGGCCGGGACTAGCGGGAAAGAGACCCAGTACTTC. This chain connects TRBV7-2 to TRBJ2-5; 13 bases align to TRBD2. V was clipped by 4 bases and J by 3 bases; unmatched bases: 5. Germline CDR1 SGHTA, CDR2 FQGNSA. The CDR3 spans 16 residues. Variable domain in full (rest from reference TRBV7-2 and TRBJ2-5): GAGVSQSPSNKVTEKGKDVELRCDPISGHTALYWYRQSLGQGLEFLIYFQGNSAPDKSGLPSDRFSAERTGGSVSTLTIQRTQQEDSAVYLCASSSAGTSGKETQYFGPGTRLLVL.

The chain carries TRBV7-9 and TRBJ2-1, with TRBD2 matching 11 bases. V gave up 5 bases and J gave up 7 bases; unmatched junction bases: 16. CDR3 length: 18 residues. Per the germline V gene, CDR1 is SEHNR and CDR2 is FQNEAQ (reference sequence). CDR3 region: CASSQPFRLAGLKNEQFF. The CDR3 DNA reads TGTGCCAGCAGCCAGCCTTTTAGACTAGCGGGATTGAAAAATGAGCAGTTCTTC.

This sequence joins TRBV9 and TRBJ2-5; 8 nucleotides align to TRBD2. V shed 0 bases, J shed 4 bases, and the junction held 5 bases outside the gene matches. CDR1 SGDLS and CDR2 YYNGEE come from the germline V gene. CDR3 size: 15 residues. CDR3 coding DNA: TGTGCCAGCAGCGTAGCCGCCGGGAGGGGAGAGACCCAGTACTTC. Protein sequence: CASSVAAGRGETQYF. Complete variable domain (other parts from reference TRBV9 and TRBJ2-5): DSGVTQTPKHLITATGQRVTLRCSPRSGDLSVYWYQQSLDQGLQFLIQYYNGEERAKGNILERFSAQQFPDLHSELNLSSLELGDSALYFCASSVAAGRGETQYFGPGTRLLVL.

The table lists this clone with a count of one. The J gene is TRBJ1-2, the V gene TRBV7-2, with D perhaps TRBD1 (6 bases). The V end lost 3 bases, the J end lost 4 bases, and 12 bases lay between the germline ends. Germline V gene sequence: CDR1 SGHTA, CDR2 FQGNSA. This CDR3 has 14 amino acids. CDR3 in amino acids: CASSFSPTGYGYTF. CDR3 nucleotide sequence: TGTGCCAGCAGCTTTTCTCCGACAGGCTATGGCTACACCTTC.

The chain uses TRBV19 and TRBJ2-1, with D perhaps TRBD2 (5 bases). The CDR3 length is 12 residues. The germline V gene encodes CDR1 LNHDA and CDR2 SQIVND (reference sequence). The CDR3 nucleotides read TGTACCACTAGGAGCTCCTACAATGAGCAGTTCTTC. Amino acid sequence: CTTRSSYNEQFF.

The V gene is TRBV10-2, the J gene TRBJ2-7, with 9 nucleotides matching TRBD1. CDR3 length equals 14 residues. J gave up 4 bases and V 1 base, and 2 bases lay outside the gene matches. CDR1 is WSHSY, CDR2 SAAADI, per germline. The CDR3: CASSEWDRAYEQYF. The CDR3 DNA reads TGCGCCAGCAGTGAGTGGGACAGGGCTTACGAGCAGTACTTC.

This clone is a singleton in its sample. The chain recombines TRBV27 with TRBJ1-1, with 7 bases aligning to TRBD1. The CDR3 length is 18 residues. Trimming removed 8 bases from V and 0 bases from J; junction bases left unmatched: 18. CDR1 and CDR2 from the germline V gene are MNHEY and SMNVEV (reference sequence). Here the CDR3 reads CASGPYRQGTDMNTEAFF. CDR3 DNA sequence: TGTGCCAGCGGACCTTACCGACAGGGTACCGACATGAACACTGAAGCTTTCTTT.

This chain uses TRBV9 with TRBJ2-5; no definite D call. Germline V gene sequence: CDR1 SGDLS, CDR2 YYNGEE. The V end was cut by 3 bases, the J end by 2 bases, with 8 bases between. CDR3 size: 13 residues. The CDR3: CASSDIGQETQYF. In nucleotides, the CDR3 is TGTGCCAGCAGCGACATCGGGCAAGAGACCCAGTACTTC.

This rearrangement joins TRBV5-1 to TRBJ1-2, with D possibly TRBD1 on 5 matching bases. Between the trimmed V and J ends, which lost 1 base and 4 bases, there was a span of 11 bases. The CDR3 runs 14 residues. Germline assignment: CDR1 SGHRS and CDR2 YFSETQ. This CDR3 reads CASSLTAGGYGYTF. The CDR3 DNA sequence: TGCGCCAGCAGCTTGACGGCGGGGGGCTATGGCTACACCTTC.

The J gene is TRBJ2-2, the V gene TRBV6-5; D might be TRBD1 (6 bases). This CDR3 has 14 residues. V gave up 6 bases and J gave up 1 base, with 9 bases separating them. Germline assignment: CDR1 MNHEY and CDR2 SVGAGI. In nucleotides, the CDR3 is TGTGCCAGCAGCCCGACAGGGAACACCGGGGAGCTGTTTTTT. Translated: CASSPTGNTGELFF.

The chain carries TRBV10-2 and TRBJ1-5; D is perhaps TRBD1 (6 bases). The CDR3 contains 16 residues. The germline CDR1 and CDR2 sequences are WSHSY and SAAADI. V was pared by 3 bases and J by 3 bases, with 15 bases between. CDR3 in amino acids: CASSDSTGHPNQPQHF. In DNA form, the CDR3 reads TGCGCCAGCAGTGACTCAACGGGACACCCCAATCAGCCCCAGCATTTT.

The genes are TRBV25-1 and TRBJ1-5; no firm D call. CDR3 length: 13 residues. Trimming shortened V by 4 bases and J by 0 bases, and 4 bases separated the two germline ends. From germline, CDR1 is MGHDK and CDR2 SYGVNS. The CDR3 spells CASSAGSNQPQHF. CDR3 DNA: TGTGCCAGCAGTGCCGGTAGCAATCAGCCCCAGCATTTT.

V usage is TRBV27 and J usage is TRBJ2-7, with 8 bases lining up with TRBD1. V shed 6 bases and J 6 bases; nucleotides not matched to a gene: 16. Germline V gene lookup returns CDR1 MNHEY and CDR2 SMNVEV (reference sequence). There are 16 residues in the CDR3. The CDR3 sequence: CASSPVTGQGPVEQYF. DNA of the CDR3: TGTGCCAGCAGCCCGGTAACTGGACAGGGTCCAGTCGAGCAGTACTTC.

The chain is built from TRBV7-9 and TRBJ1-2; 11 bases align to TRBD1. The CDR3 consists of 15 residues. Per the germline V gene, CDR1 is SEHNR and CDR2 is FQNEAQ (reference sequence). The trim removed 5 bases at V and 6 bases at J, leaving 8 bases unmatched. The CDR3 DNA reads TGTGCCAGCAGCCTATCCCGGGGACAGGGGGATGGCTACACCTTC. Encoded protein: CASSLSRGQGDGYTF.

The rearrangement joins TRBV7-2 to TRBJ1-2; 7 bases are a match to TRBD1. The CDR3 loop spans 16 amino acids. V lost 1 base to trimming and J lost 7 bases; unmatched junction nucleotides: 12. Per germline, CDR1 SGHTA and CDR2 FQGNSA. CDR3 loop: CASSLVWDSPLSGYTF. CDR3 nucleotide sequence: TGTGCCAGCAGCTTAGTTTGGGACAGCCCTCTGAGTGGCTACACCTTC.

This chain connects TRBV9 to TRBJ2-7; 7 bases are a match to TRBD1. The V segment lost 4 bases and the J segment 0 bases; nucleotides outside the gene matches: 7. The germline gives CDR1 SGDLS, CDR2 YYNGEE. The CDR3 is 15 residues long. In nucleotides, the CDR3 is TGTGCCAGCAGCCCCGGGACAGTCGTCTCCTACGAGCAGTACTTC. Translated: CASSPGTVVSYEQYF.

The CDR3 here is CASSDPGKKAFF. The CDR3 nucleotides are TGTGCCAGCAGTGATCCGGGAAAGAAAGCTTTCTTT. This chain uses TRBV25-1 with TRBJ1-1; D gene ambiguous. V dropped 3 bases and J dropped 9 bases, with 11 bases sitting between them. CDR1 is MGHDK, CDR2 SYGVNS, per germline. This CDR3 spans 12 amino acids.

The rearrangement joins TRBV7-8 to TRBJ2-2; TRBD1 aligns across 8 bases. The CDR3 loop spans 17 amino acids. V lost 2 bases, J lost 6 bases, and 11 bases stayed unmatched. Germline CDR1 is SGHVS and CDR2 is FQNEAQ. The chain's CDR3 is CASSLSGRGLSPGELFF. As DNA, the CDR3 is TGTGCCAGCAGCTTAAGTGGCAGGGGGCTTTCCCCCGGGGAGCTGTTTTTT.

The genes are TRBV19 and TRBJ1-4, with TRBD1 identical over 9 bases. With 6 bases clipped from V and 2 bases from J, the junction kept 4 bases outside the gene matches. Germline CDR1 and CDR2: LNHDA and SQIVND (reference sequence). There are 15 residues in the CDR3. The DNA of the CDR3 is TGTGCCAGTAGGATAACAGGGGGCACTAATGAAAAACTGTTTTTT. It encodes CASRITGGTNEKLFF. Variable domain in full (rest from reference TRBV19 and TRBJ1-4): DGGITQSPKYLFRKEGQNVTLSCEQNLNHDAMYWYRQDPGQGLRLIYYSQIVNDFQKGDIAEGYSVSREKKESFPLTVTSAQKNPTAFYLCASRITGGTNEKLFFGSGTQLSVL.

In this sample, this clone is large. The chain couples TRBV27 to TRBJ2-2; 8 nucleotides line up with TRBD1. The CDR3 sequence is 13 residues long. In germline, CDR1 is MNHEY, CDR2 SMNVEV (reference sequence). Unmatched junction bases numbered 6, after V lost 8 bases and J lost 7 bases. Here the CDR3 reads CASGTGPGGELFF. The CDR3 DNA reads TGTGCCAGCGGGACAGGTCCCGGCGGGGAGCTGTTTTTT.

The chain uses TRBV28 and TRBJ2-2; 11 nucleotides agree with TRBD2. The germline V gene has CDR1 MDHEN and CDR2 SYDVKM. Losses at the gene ends were 6 bases for V and 1 base for J; bases not matched to a gene: 7. The CDR3 has 17 amino acids. The CDR3 DNA is TGTGCCAGCAGCCTGGGACTAGCGGTATTGAACACCGGGGAGCTGTTTTTT. Translated: CASSLGLAVLNTGELFF.

The chain links TRBV28 to TRBJ1-1; 8 bases are shared with TRBD1. There are 14 residues in the CDR3. With 2 bases clipped from V and 6 bases from J, the junction kept 5 bases outside the gene matches. The V gene's germline CDR1 is MDHEN and CDR2 SYDVKM. Here the CDR3 DNA reads TGTGCCAGCAGTTTAAACAGGGGGATCCCTGAAGCTTTCTTT. Amino acid sequence: CASSLNRGIPEAFF.

The rearrangement uses TRBV19 and TRBJ2-6; D is unclear. The V gene's germline CDR1 is LNHDA and CDR2 SQIVND (reference sequence). This CDR3 has 18 residues. V shed 4 bases and J shed 0 bases, with 16 bases lying between them. The CDR3 here is CASSTSRVSTSGANVLTF. CDR3 DNA sequence: TGTGCCAGTAGTACGTCCCGGGTTTCTACCTCTGGGGCCAACGTCCTGACTTTC.

This sequence joins TRBV7-9 and TRBJ2-7, with D tentatively TRBD2 (5 bases). Germline CDR1 is SEHNR and CDR2 is FQNEAQ (reference sequence). CDR3 length: 15 amino acids. The germline V and J ends were trimmed by 2 bases and 2 bases, with 13 bases remaining between them. CDR3 in DNA: TGTGCCAGCAGCTTACTCGGGAAAACAACCTACGAGCAGTACTTC. This codes for CASSLLGKTTYEQYF.

This clone was picked up one time. The V call is TRBV30, the J call TRBJ1-6; D is undetermined. The ends were cut back, 7 bases at V and 0 bases at J, with 7 bases in the middle. The CDR3 covers 13 residues. Germline CDR1 is GTSNPN and CDR2 is SVGIG (reference sequence). CDR3 loop: CASRGSYNSPLHF. The CDR3 DNA sequence: TGTGCCTCGCGGGGCTCCTATAATTCACCCCTCCACTTT. Looking up the rest from reference TRBV30 and TRBJ1-6 gives the full variable domain: SQTIHQWPATLVQPVGSPLSLECTVEGTSNPNLYWYRQAAGRGLQLLFYSVGIGQISSEVPQNLSASRPQDRQFILSSKKLLLSDSGFYLCASRGSYNSPLHFGNGTRLTVT.